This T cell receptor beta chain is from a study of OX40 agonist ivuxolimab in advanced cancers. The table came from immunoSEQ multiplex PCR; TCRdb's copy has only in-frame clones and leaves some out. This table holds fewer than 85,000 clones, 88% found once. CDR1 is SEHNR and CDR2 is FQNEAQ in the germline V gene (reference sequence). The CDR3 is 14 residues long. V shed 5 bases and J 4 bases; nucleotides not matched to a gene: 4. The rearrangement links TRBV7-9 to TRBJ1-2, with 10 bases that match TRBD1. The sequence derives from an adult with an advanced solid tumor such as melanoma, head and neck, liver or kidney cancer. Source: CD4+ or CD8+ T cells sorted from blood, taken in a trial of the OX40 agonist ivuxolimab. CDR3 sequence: CASSPGTGAYGYTF. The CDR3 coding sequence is TGTGCCAGCAGCCCAGGGACAGGGGCCTATGGCTACACCTTC. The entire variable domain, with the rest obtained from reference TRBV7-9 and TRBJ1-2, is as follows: DTGVSQNPRHKITKRGQNVTFRCDPISEHNRLYWYRQTLGQGPEFLTYFQNEAQLEKSRLLSDRFSAERPKGSFSTLEIQRTEQGDSAMYLCASSPGTGAYGYTFGSGTRLTVV.